These 14 T cell receptor beta chains were all obtained from the same sample, sequenced in a study of molecular identifiers for immune sequencing clone quantification. One entry per CDR3 protein, called by TCRdb with MiXCR from the PCR reads. The sample comprises 100,000 or so distinct CDR3 sequences, 36% of which are singletons, and 4% to 5% rests with the top ten. Sequencing was carried out using naive CD8+ T cells from blood, with Jurkat cell RNA spiked in. The sample's subset: FACS-sorted CD8+CD4-CCR7+CD45RA+ naive T cells. These receptors all stem from a human donor in good health. Some libraries in this study had Jurkat cell RNA spiked in.

CDR3 in amino acids: CSARTGLGQPQHF. The CDR3 DNA follows: TGCAGTGCCAGGACGGGGTTGGGTCAGCCCCAGCATTTT. The chain employs TRBV20-1 and TRBJ1-5; D is uncertain. V was clipped by 6 bases and J by 6 bases, with 15 bases between them. Germline values: CDR1 DFQATT, CDR2 SNEGSKA (reference sequence). The length of the CDR3 is 13 residues.

This clonotype appeared many times. The chain combines TRBV12-3 or TRBV12-4 with TRBJ2-7; 8 bases map to TRBD1. There are 13 residues in the CDR3. V lost 5 bases, J lost 4 bases, and 4 bases stayed unmatched. CDR3 sequence: CASSRTGMYEQYF. The DNA for the CDR3 is TGTGCCAGCAGTCGGACAGGGATGTACGAGCAGTACTTC.

This rearrangement joins TRBV11-2 to TRBJ2-1; tentative D call: TRBD2 (5 bases). V lost 5 bases to trimming and J lost 2 bases, with 16 bases between them. This CDR3 region has 16 residues. Germline loops: CDR1 SGHAT, CDR2 FQNNGV. The CDR3, as DNA: TGTGCCAGCAGCCAACACGAAGGGAGCCCCTACAATGAGCAGTTCTTC. Translation: CASSQHEGSPYNEQFF.

This clonotype was seen at least ten times. This sequence joins TRBV29-1 and TRBJ2-7, with a weak D call TRBD2 (6 bases). The CDR3 extends over 12 amino acids. Germline V gene data show CDR1 as SQVTM and CDR2 as ANQGSEA. V was trimmed by 3 bases and J by 3 bases, leaving 9 bases between them. CDR3 nucleotide sequence: TGCAGCGTTGAGACCGGGAGCTACGAGCAGTACTTC. It is translated as CSVETGSYEQYF.

The rearrangement links TRBV11-3 to TRBJ2-2; the match to TRBD2 covers 8 bases. V dropped 7 bases and J dropped 7; count of bases not matched to a gene: 5. Germline loops: CDR1 SGHNT, CDR2 YENEEA. This CDR3 is 13 amino acids long. The CDR3 DNA sequence: TGTGCCAGCAAGGCGGGAGGTCGCGGGGAGCTGTTTTTT. This codes for CASKAGGRGELFF.

V and J are TRBV6-1 and TRBJ2-1; D is ambiguous. Trimming shortened V by 3 bases and J by 10 bases, and 10 bases separated the two germline ends. The CDR3 extends over 12 amino acids. CDR1 is MNHNS and CDR2 is SASEGT in the germline V gene. CDR3: CASSDTFGEQFF. The DNA of the CDR3 is TGTGCCAGCAGTGATACGTTCGGAGAGCAGTTCTTC.

As regards this clonotype: A junction end diverges from the germline sequence, so it may reflect a read error. This rearrangement joins TRBV9 to TRBJ2-3, with 11 nucleotides matching TRBD2. CDR1 is SGDLS, CDR2 YYNGEE, per germline. The CDR3 runs to 13 residues. This CDR3 is CASWGTSGDTLYF. CDR3 coding DNA: TGTGCCAGCTGGGGGACTAGCGGAGATACGCTGTATTTT.

This chain links TRBV4-1 with TRBJ1-2; a weak D match, TRBD1 (5 bases). V was pared by 5 bases and J by 5 bases, with 15 bases between. CDR3 length: 14 residues. Germline V gives CDR1 MGHRA, CDR2 YSYEKL. The CDR3 here is CASSYLTESYGYTF. The CDR3 nucleotides read TGCGCCAGCAGCTACCTGACAGAGAGTTATGGCTACACCTTC.

This clonotype appeared a few times. CDR3 in amino acids: CASSPGGRNTEAFF. The CDR3 nucleotides are TGTGCCAGCAGCCCCGGGGGTAGGAACACTGAAGCTTTCTTT. The genes are TRBV7-6 and TRBJ1-1; possible D gene TRBD1, 5 bases. Germline loops: CDR1 SGHVS, CDR2 FNYEAQ. Trimming stripped 5 bases from V and 1 base from J, with 11 bases between. The CDR3 totals 14 residues.

The rearrangement uses TRBV28 and TRBJ1-1; tentative D call: TRBD1 (6 bases). This CDR3 region has 16 residues. CDR1 is MDHEN and CDR2 is SYDVKM in the germline V gene. The V gene lost 3 bases and the J gene lost 6 bases, with 20 bases spanning the gap. The CDR3 DNA sequence: TGTGCCAGCAGTTTGGGCAGGGGCCCTTGGTTAGCTGAAGCTTTCTTT. Translated: CASSLGRGPWLAEAFF.

The sample holds many counts of this clonotype. The chain joins TRBV5-1 to TRBJ2-7, with 9 bases lining up with TRBD1. V shed 3 bases and J 7 bases; nucleotides not matched to a gene: 8. The CDR3 is 14 amino acids. Germline CDR1 reads SGHRS; CDR2 reads YFSETQ. The CDR3 here is CASSSGQGPQEQYF. CDR3 coding DNA: TGCGCCAGCAGCTCTGGACAGGGGCCGCAGGAGCAGTACTTC.

The sample holds a few counts of this clonotype. The CDR3 nucleotides read TGTGCCAGCAGCTTAGGGGCTAGCAGAAACAATGAGCAGTTCTTC. Residues: CASSLGASRNNEQFF. The J gene is TRBJ2-1, the V gene TRBV7-3; D may be TRBD1 or TRBD2 (5 bases each). This CDR3 is 15 amino acids long. The germline V and J ends were trimmed by 2 bases and 5 bases, with 13 bases remaining between them. In germline, CDR1 is SGHTA, CDR2 FQGTGA.

In regard to this clonotype: This clone may be a read error of a much larger clone one base away. This sequence joins TRBV19 and TRBJ2-7; the D gene could be TRBD1 or TRBD2 (5 bases each). Per the germline V gene, CDR1 is LNHDA and CDR2 is SQIVND (reference sequence). The CDR3 extends over 14 amino acids. With 8 bases removed from V and 3 bases from J, the gap between germline ends came to 17 bases. The CDR3: CASGAGPGGYEQYF. CDR3 in DNA: TGTGCCAGTGGTGCCGGGCCTGGGGGCTACGAGCAGTACTTC.

The chain has TRBV5-1 and TRBJ2-5; 8 positions match TRBD1. With V trimmed by 0 bases and J by 7 bases, 5 bases remained unmatched. Germline values: CDR1 SGHRS, CDR2 YFSETQ. CDR3 size: 14 residues. Written as DNA, the CDR3 is TGCGCCAGCAGCTTGGGCAGGGGGCAGGGGACCCAGTACTTC. It encodes CASSLGRGQGTQYF.